The source of this TCR beta chain is a study of blood T cells in healthy people across ages. Of note for this clonotype: The antigen remains unidentified.

Between the trimmed V and J ends, which lost 0 bases and 11 bases, there was a span of 11 bases. CDR3 length equals 13 residues. Germline lookup yields CDR1 SGHRS and CDR2 YFSETQ. For the second PCR, which ran for roughly 6 to 12 cycles, a sample-barcoded 5' primer and a J-beta primer mix were used. TCRdb redid the calling of the 5' RACE reads with MiXCR, one entry per CDR3 protein. The table lists about 570,000 distinct CDR3 sequences, about 27% of them singletons. Findings and limits, study-wide: The diversity estimates, figures obtained from one million T cells, were considered underestimates.

These data also featured in a second study, about T cells of mothers and their children. That paper states: No clones detected were persistent microchimeric T cell clones.

The sequencing sample was made of blood. This TCR was recovered from a boy under 10 years old in good health. The chain links TRBV5-1 to TRBJ2-2, with D possibly matching TRBD1 (6 bases). This CDR3 is CASSLDRDEELFF. The CDR3 nucleotides are TGCGCCAGCAGCTTGGACAGGGACGAAGAGCTGTTTTTT.